The rows below give T cell receptor beta chains drawn from one sample of a study of immune heterogeneity within non-small cell lung tumors. TCRdb used MiXCR to reprocess the multiplex PCR reads, holding one entry per CDR3 protein. The sample contains about 15,000 distinct CDR3 sequences, approximately 30% of which appear only once. Source material: lung tumor tissue. These receptors originate from a woman in her forties or fifties with non-small cell lung cancer. Each CDR3 is given with its conserved first and last residue. D genes are given only for firm matches. Clone size, where shown, is once, few, many, or a class for clones that have expanded.

clone_size	v_call	j_call	d_call	cdr3_length	cdr3_aa	cdr3_nt
-	TRBV6-1	TRBJ1-5	-	16	CASRTRRLKKNQPQHF	TGTGCCAGCAGAACAAGGAGGCTTAAAAAAAATCAGCCCCAGCATTTT
-	TRBV20-1	TRBJ2-1	-	14	CSTTHSVRVNEQFF	TGCAGTACAACCCATAGCGTAAGGGTCAATGAGCAGTTCTTC
-	TRBV6-2/TRBV6-3	TRBJ2-2	-	15	CASSFLPGGTGELFF	TGTGCCAGCAGTTTCCTCCCAGGAGGGACCGGGGAGCTGTTTTTT
few	TRBV20-1	TRBJ2-1	-	12	CSASLRNNEQFF	TGCAGTGCTAGTCTGAGAAACAATGAGCAGTTCTTC
few	TRBV12-3/TRBV12-4	TRBJ1-2	TRBD1	15	CASSSFGTGNYGYTF	TGTGCCAGCAGCTCCTTCGGGACAGGGAACTATGGCTACACCTTC
-	TRBV20-1	TRBJ2-7	-	14	CSARDLEGGNEQYF	TGCAGTGCTAGAGATCTGGAGGGCGGCAACGAGCAGTACTTC
-	TRBV28	TRBJ2-3	-	15	CASSERGDTADTQYF	TGTGCCAGCAGCGAGAGGGGGGATACCGCAGATACGCAGTATTTT
medium-sized	TRBV2	TRBJ2-1	-	12	CASSGGQDEQFF	TGTGCCAGCAGTGGGGGTCAGGATGAGCAGTTCTTC
medium-sized	TRBV28	TRBJ1-2	TRBD1	14	CASTPTGAGQGYTF	TGTGCCAGCACCCCTACAGGGGCAGGGCAAGGCTACACCTTC
-	TRBV28	TRBJ2-7	-	15	CASSLSGKTSYEQYF	TGTGCCAGCAGTTTATCGGGTAAAACGTCCTACGAGCAGTACTTC
many	TRBV19	TRBJ2-3	-	13	CASSEGTTDTQYF	TGTGCCAGTAGTGAGGGGACCACAGATACGCAGTATTTT
-	TRBV9	TRBJ2-7	TRBD2	15	CASSAGGGEFYEQYF	TGTGCCAGCAGCGCTGGGGGAGGGGAGTTCTACGAGCAGTACTTC
few	TRBV3-1	TRBJ1-1	-	14	CASSQTLTNTEAFF	TGTGCCAGCAGCCAGACCCTCACGAACACTGAAGCTTTCTTT
once	TRBV7-2	TRBJ2-2	-	14	CASSLGRYTGELFF	TGTGCCAGCAGCTTGGGCCGCTACACCGGGGAGCTGTTTTTT
-	TRBV25-1	TRBJ2-3	-	19	CASSELFSSESPPTDTQYF	TGTGCCAGCAGTGAATTGTTTTCTTCGGAAAGCCCCCCCACAGATACGCAGTATTTT
-	TRBV27	TRBJ1-6	-	14	CASSLGQLNSPLHF	TGTGCCAGCAGTTTAGGCCAACTTAATTCACCCCTCCACTTT
-	TRBV28	TRBJ1-2	-	14	CASSSGGRIYGYTF	TGTGCCAGCAGTTCCGGGGGGCGCATCTATGGCTACACCTTC
few	TRBV6-1	TRBJ2-2	TRBD1	15	CASRTGVLLTGELFF	TGTGCCAGCAGGACAGGGGTTCTGCTAACCGGGGAGCTGTTTTTT
-	TRBV27	TRBJ1-1	-	14	CASSSSSQGTEAFF	TGTGCCAGCAGTTCCTCCTCGCAGGGAACTGAAGCTTTCTTT
few	TRBV19	TRBJ2-7	-	15	CASSPEGGGLHEQYF	TGTGCCAGTAGTCCAGAAGGAGGAGGGTTGCACGAGCAGTACTTC
-	TRBV30	TRBJ1-4	-	12	CAYEGLTEKLFF	TGTGCGTACGAGGGGCTCACGGAAAAACTGTTTTTT
medium-sized	TRBV6-5	TRBJ2-2	-	17	CASSYSKIRGDTGELFF	TGTGCCAGCAGTTACTCGAAAATCAGGGGGGACACCGGGGAGCTGTTTTTT
many	TRBV11-1	TRBJ1-3	-	14	CASSYGDAGNTIYF	TGTGCCAGCAGCTACGGCGACGCTGGAAACACCATATATTTT
medium-sized	TRBV12-3/TRBV12-4	TRBJ1-1	-	13	CASSLGGAGEAFF	TGTGCCAGCAGTTTAGGAGGGGCGGGTGAAGCTTTCTTT
once	TRBV19	TRBJ1-2	TRBD1	15	CAISGGTGSALGYTF	TGTGCCATTAGTGGGGGGACAGGGAGCGCCCTTGGCTACACTTTC
many	TRBV11-3	TRBJ1-1	-	13	CASSASGDTEAFF	TGTGCCAGCAGCGCATCCGGGGACACTGAAGCTTTCTTT
-	TRBV10-2	TRBJ1-5	-	13	CASSDGPHQPQHF	TGCGCCAGCAGTGACGGGCCTCATCAGCCCCAGCATTTT
many	TRBV9	TRBJ2-7	-	13	CASSPPGIGEQYF	TGTGCCAGCAGCCCCCCGGGGATCGGCGAGCAGTACTTC
many	TRBV18	TRBJ2-7	-	13	CASSPPSAREQYF	TGTGCCAGCTCACCTCCCTCGGCACGTGAGCAGTACTTC
many	TRBV29-1	TRBJ2-7	-	11	CSVEGGGPESF	TGCAGCGTTGAGGGCGGGGGCCCAGAGAGCTTC
-	TRBV19	TRBJ2-7	TRBD2	14	CASSPMPSGRPQYF	TGTGCCAGTAGTCCGATGCCTAGCGGGAGACCACAGTACTTC